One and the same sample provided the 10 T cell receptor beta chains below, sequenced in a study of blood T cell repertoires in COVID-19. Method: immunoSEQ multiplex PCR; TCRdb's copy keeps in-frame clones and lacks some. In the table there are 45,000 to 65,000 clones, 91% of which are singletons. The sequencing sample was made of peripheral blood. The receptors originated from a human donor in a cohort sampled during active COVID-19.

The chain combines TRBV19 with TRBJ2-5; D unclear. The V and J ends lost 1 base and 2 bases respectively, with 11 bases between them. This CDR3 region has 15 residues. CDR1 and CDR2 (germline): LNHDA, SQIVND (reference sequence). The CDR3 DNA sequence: TGTGCCAGTAGTATAGGGCTGGGCTATCAAGAGACCCAGTACTTC. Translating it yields CASSIGLGYQETQYF.

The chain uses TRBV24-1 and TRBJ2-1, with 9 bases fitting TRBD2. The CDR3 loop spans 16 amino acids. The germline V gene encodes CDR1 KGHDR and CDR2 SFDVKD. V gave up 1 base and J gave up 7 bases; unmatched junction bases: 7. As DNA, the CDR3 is TGTGCCACCAGTGATTTCCCTAGCGGGGCCTTGAATGAGCAGTTCTTC. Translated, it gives CATSDFPSGALNEQFF.

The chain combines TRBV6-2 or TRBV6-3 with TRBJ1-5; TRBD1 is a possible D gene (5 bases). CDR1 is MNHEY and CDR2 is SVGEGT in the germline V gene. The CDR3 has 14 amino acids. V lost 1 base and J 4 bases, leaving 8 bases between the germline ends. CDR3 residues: CASSYLGQNQPQHF. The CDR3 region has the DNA TGTGCCAGCAGTTACTTGGGGCAGAATCAGCCCCAGCATTTT.

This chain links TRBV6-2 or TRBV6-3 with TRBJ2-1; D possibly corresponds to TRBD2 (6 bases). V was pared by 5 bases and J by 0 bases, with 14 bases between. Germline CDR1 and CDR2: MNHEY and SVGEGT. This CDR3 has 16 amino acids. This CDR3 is CASSDLSGYSYNEQFF. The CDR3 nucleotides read TGTGCCAGCAGTGACCTTAGCGGCTACTCCTACAATGAGCAGTTCTTC.

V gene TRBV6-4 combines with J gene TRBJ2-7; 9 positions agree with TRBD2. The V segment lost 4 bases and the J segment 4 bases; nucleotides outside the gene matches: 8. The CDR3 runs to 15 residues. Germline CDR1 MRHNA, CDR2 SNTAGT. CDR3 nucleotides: TGTGCCAGCAGTGCCCTAGCGGGAAATCAATACGAGCAGTACTTC. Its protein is CASSALAGNQYEQYF.

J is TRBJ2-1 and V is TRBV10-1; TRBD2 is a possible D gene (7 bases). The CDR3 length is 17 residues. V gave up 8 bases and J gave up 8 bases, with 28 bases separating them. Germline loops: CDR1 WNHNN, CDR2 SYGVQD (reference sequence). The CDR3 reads CASGKYREGSFFDEQFF. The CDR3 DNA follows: TGCGCCAGCGGCAAGTACAGGGAGGGGAGTTTTTTCGATGAGCAGTTCTTC.

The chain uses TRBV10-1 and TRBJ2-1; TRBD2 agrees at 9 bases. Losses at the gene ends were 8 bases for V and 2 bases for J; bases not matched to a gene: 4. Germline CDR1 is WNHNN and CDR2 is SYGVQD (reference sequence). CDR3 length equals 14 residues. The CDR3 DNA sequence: TGCGCCAGCGGTCGGACTAGCGCCTACAATGAGCAGTTCTTC. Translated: CASGRTSAYNEQFF.

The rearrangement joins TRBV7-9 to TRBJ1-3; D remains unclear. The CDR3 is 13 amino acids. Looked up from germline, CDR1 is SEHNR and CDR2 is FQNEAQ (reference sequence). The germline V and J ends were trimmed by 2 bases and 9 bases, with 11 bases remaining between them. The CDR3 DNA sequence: TGTGCCAGCAGCTTACTCCGGTCGATCACCATATATTTT. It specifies CASSLLRSITIYF.

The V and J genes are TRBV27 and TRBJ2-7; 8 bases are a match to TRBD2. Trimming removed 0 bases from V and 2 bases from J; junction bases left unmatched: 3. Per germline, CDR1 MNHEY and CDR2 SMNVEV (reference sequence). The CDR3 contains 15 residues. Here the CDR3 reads CASSLSAAGAYEQYF. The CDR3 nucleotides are TGTGCCAGCAGTTTATCAGCAGCGGGGGCCTACGAGCAGTACTTC.

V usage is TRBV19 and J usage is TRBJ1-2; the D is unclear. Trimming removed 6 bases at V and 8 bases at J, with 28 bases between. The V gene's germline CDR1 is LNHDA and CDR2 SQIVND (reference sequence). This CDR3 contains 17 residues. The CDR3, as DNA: TGTGCCAGTAGGATTGAGGGTGGGATCCCACCGAAGATAGGCTACACCTTC. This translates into CASRIEGGIPPKIGYTF.